One and the same sample provided the 8 T cell receptor beta chains below, sequenced in a study of blood T cells in healthy people across ages. Together with a sample-barcoded 5' primer, a J-beta primer mix was included in a second PCR lasting roughly 6 to 12 cycles. TCRdb re-derived calls from the 5' RACE reads in MiXCR, one entry per CDR3 protein. The sample holds over a million distinct CDR3 sequences, 59% seen once. Sample: blood. The source of these receptors is a man aged 18 to 30 in good health.

The chain links TRBV10-2 to TRBJ2-5; 8 positions match TRBD2. The J call may be incorrect, as the DNA end agrees better with TRBJ2-7. This CDR3 is 14 amino acids long. In germline, CDR1 is WSHSY, CDR2 SAAADI. CDR3 coding DNA: TGCGCCAGCAGAGTTGGGACTAGACCCTACGAGCAGTACTTC. This translates into CASRVGTRPYEQYF.

V usage is TRBV12-3 or TRBV12-4 and J usage is TRBJ1-1; maybe TRBD1 (6 bases). The V gene lost 5 bases and the J gene lost 1 base, with 11 bases spanning the gap. CDR3 length: 14 amino acids. This chain's CDR3 is CASSRLRGNTEAFF. DNA of the CDR3: TGTGCCAGCAGTCGTCTCAGGGGGAACACTGAAGCTTTCTTT.

The chain employs TRBV10-3 and TRBJ1-6; D might be TRBD1 (5 bases). V shed 8 bases and J shed 15 bases, with 29 bases lying between them. The CDR3 totals 16 residues. The germline V gene encodes CDR1 ENHRY and CDR2 SYGVKD. Written as DNA, the CDR3 is TGTGCCATCCGGTCCCGTGCCGGGACCGGGGGTCAAAACCTCCACTTT. Translation gives CAIRSRAGTGGQNLHF.

This rearrangement joins TRBV11-2 to TRBJ2-7; no clear D. The CDR3 is 14 residues long. Germline lookup yields CDR1 SGHAT and CDR2 FQNNGV. Between the trimmed V and J ends, which lost 3 bases and 2 bases, there was a span of 11 bases. Here the CDR3 DNA reads TGTGCCAGCAGCTTTACAGATCCCCCCTACGAGCAGTACTTC. Encoded protein: CASSFTDPPYEQYF.

The chain has TRBV4-3 and TRBJ1-2; D gene ambiguous. Per the germline V gene, CDR1 is LGHNA and CDR2 is YSLEER. The length of the CDR3 is 16 residues. Deletions cut 4 bases from V and 4 bases from J, with 19 bases between. CDR3 bases: TGCGCCAGCAGCCCTTACCACCCTAGAACAAGCTATGGCTACACCTTC. This sequence encodes CASSPYHPRTSYGYTF.

This chain connects TRBV20-1 to TRBJ2-3; 14 nucleotides align to TRBD2. The V segment lost 3 bases and the J segment 1 base; nucleotides outside the gene matches: 3. The V gene's germline CDR1 is DFQATT and CDR2 SNEGSKA (reference sequence). The CDR3 has 16 amino acids. The CDR3 protein is CSASPGLAGGTDTQYF. In nucleotides, the CDR3 is TGCAGTGCTAGCCCGGGACTAGCGGGAGGCACAGATACGCAGTATTTT.

The CDR3 loop is CSVRRVGDYGYTF. The CDR3 coding sequence is TGCAGCGTCAGGAGGGTTGGGGATTATGGCTACACCTTC. The chain recombines TRBV29-1 with TRBJ1-2; D remains ambiguous. CDR1 and CDR2 (germline): SQVTM, ANQGSEA. V shed 6 bases and J shed 5 bases, with 16 bases lying between them. The CDR3 length is 13 residues.

This clonotype was counted only a few times. The chain couples TRBV4-2 to TRBJ2-1; 7 bases are a match to TRBD1. The CDR3 loop spans 16 amino acids. Germline assignment: CDR1 LGHNA and CDR2 YNFKEQ. The J segment lost 7 bases and the V segment lost 3 bases, leaving 12 bases of the junction unmatched. CDR3 DNA sequence: TGTGCCAGCAGCCAGGCAGGGGGATGGCAGGGTAATGAGCAGTTCTTC. Its protein product is CASSQAGGWQGNEQFF.